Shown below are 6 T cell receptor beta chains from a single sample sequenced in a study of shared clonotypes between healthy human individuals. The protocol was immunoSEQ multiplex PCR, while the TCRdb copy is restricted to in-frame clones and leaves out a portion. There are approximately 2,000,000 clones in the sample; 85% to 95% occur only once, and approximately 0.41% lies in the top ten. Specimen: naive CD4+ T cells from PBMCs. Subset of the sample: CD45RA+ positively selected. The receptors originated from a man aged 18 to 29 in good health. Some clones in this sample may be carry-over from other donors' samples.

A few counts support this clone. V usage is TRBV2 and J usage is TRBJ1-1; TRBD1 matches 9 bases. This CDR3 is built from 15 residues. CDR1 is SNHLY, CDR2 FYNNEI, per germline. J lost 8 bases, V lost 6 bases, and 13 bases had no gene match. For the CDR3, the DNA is TGTGCCAGCAGCCGCCTGGGACAGGGTGGTGGGGAAGCTTTCTTT. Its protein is CASSRLGQGGGEAFF.

CDR3 sequence: CASSSGQGGGVLTEAFF. In nucleotides, the CDR3 is TGCGCCAGCAGCTCGGGACAGGGCGGGGGTGTCCTCACTGAAGCTTTCTTT. This chain joins TRBV5-1 and TRBJ1-1; 9 nucleotides match TRBD1. With V trimmed by 3 bases and J by 4 bases, 13 bases remained unmatched. The CDR3 sequence is 17 residues long. Germline CDR1 SGHRS, CDR2 YFSETQ.

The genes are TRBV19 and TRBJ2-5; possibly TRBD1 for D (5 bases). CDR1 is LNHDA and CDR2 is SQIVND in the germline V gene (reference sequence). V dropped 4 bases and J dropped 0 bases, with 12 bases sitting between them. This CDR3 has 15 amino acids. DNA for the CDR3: TGTGCCAGTAGTACTATGACAGCTAACCAAGAGACCCAGTACTTC. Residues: CASSTMTANQETQYF.

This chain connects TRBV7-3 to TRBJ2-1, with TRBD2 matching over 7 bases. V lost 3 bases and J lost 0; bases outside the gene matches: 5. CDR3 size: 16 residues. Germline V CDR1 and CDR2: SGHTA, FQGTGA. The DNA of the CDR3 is TGTGCCAGCAGCTTGGGGGGGAGGAACTCCTACAATGAGCAGTTCTTC. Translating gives CASSLGGRNSYNEQFF.

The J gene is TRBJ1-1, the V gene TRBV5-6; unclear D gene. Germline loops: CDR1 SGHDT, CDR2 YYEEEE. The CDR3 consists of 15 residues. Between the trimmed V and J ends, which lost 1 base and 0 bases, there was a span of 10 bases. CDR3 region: CASSLMGGMNTEAFF. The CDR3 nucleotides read TGTGCCAGCAGCTTGATGGGCGGAATGAACACTGAAGCTTTCTTT.

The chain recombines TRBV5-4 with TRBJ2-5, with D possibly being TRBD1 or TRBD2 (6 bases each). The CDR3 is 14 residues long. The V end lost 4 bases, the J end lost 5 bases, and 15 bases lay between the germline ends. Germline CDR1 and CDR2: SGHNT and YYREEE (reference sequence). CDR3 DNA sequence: TGTGCCAGCAGCCGCCCGGGGGCGGGGGAGACCCAGTACTTC. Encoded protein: CASSRPGAGETQYF.